This TCR beta chain was profiled in a study of PD-1 blockade in mismatch repair-deficient tumors. TCRdb's table, derived via immunoSEQ multiplex PCR, lists solely in-frame clones and lacks some. Here the sample spans tens of thousands of clones, approximately 80% being singletons. Per germline, CDR1 SQVTM and CDR2 ANQGSEA. Trimming cost V 2 bases and J 5 bases; bases outside gene matches: 2. The CDR3 totals 12 residues. V usage is TRBV29-1 and J usage is TRBJ1-2; TRBD1 aligns across 7 bases. The material was peripheral blood, obtained 44 weeks after starting pembrolizumab. This sequence originates from an adult with mismatch repair-deficient cancer. Here the CDR3 reads CSVEKGAYGYTF. CDR3 nucleotides: TGCAGCGTTGAAAAGGGGGCATATGGCTACACCTTC.